The 8 T cell receptor beta chains below were found in one sample sequenced in a study of blood T cell repertoires in COVID-19. Data came from immunoSEQ multiplex PCR; TCRdb stores just in-frame clones and leaves some out. This table holds some 70,000 clones, roughly 80% found once. The sequenced sample was peripheral blood. The receptor set was obtained from a woman in her 70s with acute or convalescent COVID-19.

The table lists this clone with a few counts. This chain joins TRBV30 and TRBJ1-2, with 7 bases lining up with TRBD1. Losses at the gene ends were 4 bases for V and 4 bases for J; bases not matched to a gene: 6. The CDR3 totals 13 residues. Germline-derived CDR1 and CDR2 are GTSNPN and SVGIG (reference sequence). This chain's CDR3 is CAWNLGQPYGYTF. In DNA form, the CDR3 reads TGTGCCTGGAATTTGGGACAGCCCTATGGCTACACCTTC.

This chain uses TRBV15 with TRBJ2-5; D may be TRBD1 (6 bases). Germline V gene data show CDR1 as LNHNV and CDR2 as YYDKDF (reference sequence). V was trimmed by 5 bases and J by 3 bases, leaving 16 bases between them. The CDR3 length is 15 residues. The CDR3 sequence is CATSGRTVLKETQYF. The CDR3 coding sequence is TGTGCCACCAGCGGGCGGACAGTATTGAAAGAGACCCAGTACTTC.

The chain carries TRBV19 and TRBJ1-2; D not resolved. CDR1 LNHDA and CDR2 SQIVND come from the germline V gene (reference sequence). CDR3 length: 13 residues. Trimming shortened V by 8 bases and J by 4 bases, and 14 bases separated the two germline ends. The CDR3 DNA follows: TGTGCCAGTGCCGAGGGCCACAGCTATGGCTACACCTTC. Protein sequence: CASAEGHSYGYTF.

The chain has TRBV2 and TRBJ2-1, with D tentatively TRBD2 (5 bases). Germline values: CDR1 SNHLY, CDR2 FYNNEI. This CDR3 is built from 15 residues. Trimming left V 5 bases short and J 5 bases short, with 16 bases between. CDR3 in DNA: TGTGCCAGCAGTCCTACTAGACTCGGACACAATGAGCAGTTCTTC. Protein: CASSPTRLGHNEQFF.

V usage is TRBV7-2 and J usage is TRBJ2-7; TRBD1 matches at 9 bases. V lost 1 base, J lost 7 bases, and 5 bases stayed unmatched. Germline values: CDR1 SGHTA, CDR2 FQGNSA. CDR3 length: 14 residues. The CDR3 nucleotides read TGTGCCAGCAGCTTAGGTCCCGACAGGGGGGAGCAGTACTTC. The encoded protein is CASSLGPDRGEQYF.

The chain is built from TRBV7-2 and TRBJ1-3; tentative D call: TRBD1 (5 bases). The length of the CDR3 is 17 residues. Trimming removed 2 bases at V and 0 bases at J, with 14 bases between. Germline V CDR1 and CDR2: SGHTA, FQGNSA. The CDR3 DNA sequence: TGTGCCAGCAGCTTAAACGCGGGGCCCGACTCTGGAAACACCATATATTTT. Amino acid sequence: CASSLNAGPDSGNTIYF. The variable domain in full, completed from reference TRBV7-2 and TRBJ1-3, reads GAGVSQSPSNKVTEKGKDVELRCDPISGHTALYWYRQSLGQGLEFLIYFQGNSAPDKSGLPSDRFSAERTGGSVSTLTIQRTQQEDSAVYLCASSLNAGPDSGNTIYFGEGSWLTVV.

Only one count was recorded for this clone. The V call is TRBV19, the J call TRBJ2-5, with 7 bases aligning to TRBD1. V lost 4 bases, J lost 1 base, and 6 bases stayed unmatched. The CDR3 extends over 15 amino acids. The germline gives CDR1 LNHDA, CDR2 SQIVND (reference sequence). The CDR3 loop reads CASSTSDRAQETQYF. DNA for the CDR3: TGTGCCAGTAGTACCTCAGACAGGGCCCAAGAGACCCAGTACTTC.

The chain carries TRBV7-2 and TRBJ2-2, with TRBD2 identical over 8 bases. CDR3 length equals 15 residues. The germline V gene has CDR1 SGHTA and CDR2 FQGNSA. The V and J ends lost 9 bases and 3 bases, in that order; junction bases with no gene match: 9. The CDR3 DNA reads TGTGCCAGTAAACCGACTAGCGCGGACACCGGGGAGCTGTTTTTT. Its translation: CASKPTSADTGELFF.